These 16 T cell receptor beta chains share one sample of origin, sequenced in a study of blood T cell repertoires in COVID-19. Sequencing used immunoSEQ multiplex PCR; TCRdb keeps in-frame clones, though not all of them. The sample lists 80,000 to 100,000 clones, around 90% seen once, with around 2.1% in the top ten. Source material: peripheral blood. The receptors come from a man aged 45 to 65 with COVID-19, enrolled during active disease.

V and J are TRBV7-9 and TRBJ2-3, with 13 bases fitting TRBD2. Trimming at V came to 3 bases and at J to 5 bases, leaving 14 bases not matched to a gene. Germline CDR1 SEHNR, CDR2 FQNEAQ (reference sequence). The CDR3 totals 19 residues. The DNA of the CDR3 is TGTGCCAGCAGCTTTACTAGCGGGGGGGCCGCGCGTAGAGGAGATACGCAGTATTTT. This translates into CASSFTSGGAARRGDTQYF.

This chain uses TRBV6-5 with TRBJ1-5, with D perhaps TRBD1 (6 bases). The CDR3 totals 14 residues. Germline V gene lookup returns CDR1 MNHEY and CDR2 SVGAGI. V shed 8 bases and J shed 0 bases, with 11 bases lying between them. This CDR3 is CASWNRVSNQPQHF. CDR3 bases: TGTGCCAGCTGGAACAGGGTTAGCAATCAGCCCCAGCATTTT.

This sequence joins TRBV11-1 and TRBJ2-1, with TRBD1 as a possible D gene (6 bases). V was trimmed by 1 base and J by 6 bases, leaving 13 bases between them. CDR1 and CDR2 from the germline V gene are SGHAT and FQDESV (reference sequence). The CDR3 runs to 15 residues. CDR3 protein: CASSLVRTVGNEQFF. The DNA of the CDR3 is TGTGCCAGCAGCTTAGTAAGGACAGTCGGCAATGAGCAGTTCTTC.

The V call is TRBV6-5, the J call TRBJ1-2; D is uncertain. CDR1 is MNHEY, CDR2 SVGAGI, per germline. This CDR3 is 15 amino acids long. V was trimmed by 2 bases and J by 2 bases, leaving 12 bases between them. The CDR3 loop is CASSYSVASNYGYTF. DNA for the CDR3: TGTGCCAGCAGTTACAGCGTTGCGTCCAACTATGGCTACACCTTC.

This clone showed up just a few times. This rearrangement joins TRBV7-2 to TRBJ1-1; D uncertain. The CDR3 covers 13 residues. CDR1 SGHTA and CDR2 FQGNSA come from the germline V gene. Trimming took 2 bases from V and 1 from J, leaving 5 bases between them. The chain's CDR3 is CASSLSRNTEAFF. CDR3 nucleotides: TGTGCCAGCAGCTTATCCAGGAACACTGAAGCTTTCTTT.

A note on this clone: At one of its ends the junction is not consistent with the germline gene, which may arise from a read error. The rearrangement uses TRBV7-7 and TRBJ2-3; 12 nucleotides align to TRBD1. Germline CDR1 and CDR2: SSHAT and FNYEAQ (reference sequence). The CDR3 length is 16 residues. This chain's CDR3 is CASSLGTGGFSDTQYF. For the CDR3, the DNA is TGTGCTAGCAGCCTGGGGACAGGGGGCTTTTCAGATACGCAGTATTTT.

The V gene is TRBV6-5, the J gene TRBJ1-3; the match to TRBD1 covers 7 bases. CDR1 and CDR2 (germline): MNHEY, SVGAGI. V shed 6 bases, J shed 4 bases, and the junction held 9 bases outside the gene matches. There are 15 residues in the CDR3. CDR3 loop: CASRSLQGVGNTIYF. The CDR3 nucleotides read TGTGCCAGCAGAAGCCTTCAGGGGGTCGGAAACACCATATATTTT.

This clone came up once. The chain recombines TRBV18 with TRBJ2-1; perhaps TRBD1 as D (5 bases). The germline V gene has CDR1 KGHSH and CDR2 LQKENI. Trimming took off 3 bases at V and 15 bases at J, with 18 bases between the two ends. The CDR3 sequence is 13 residues long. DNA for the CDR3: TGTGCCAGCTCACCGAATTGGGGCGCTTATAGGTTCTTC. The encoded protein is CASSPNWGAYRFF. The whole variable domain, filled in from reference TRBV18 and TRBJ2-1, reads NAGVMQNPRHLVRRRGQEARLRCSPMKGHSHVYWYRQLPEEGLKFMVYLQKENIIDESGMPKERFSAEFPKEGPSILRIQQVVRGDSAAYFCASSPNWGAYRFFGPGTRLTVL.

This chain uses TRBV10-3 with TRBJ1-1, with D perhaps matching TRBD1 (5 bases). The V gene's germline CDR1 is ENHRY and CDR2 SYGVKD. V was pared by 4 bases and J by 3 bases, with 9 bases between. There are 13 residues in the CDR3. The CDR3 loop reads CAISGEGDTEAFF. DNA for the CDR3: TGTGCCATCAGTGGTGAAGGGGACACTGAAGCTTTCTTT.

The V gene is TRBV29-1, the J gene TRBJ1-2, with D uncertain. The CDR3 runs to 13 residues. V lost 4 bases and J lost 4, with 13 bases in between. Germline CDR1 reads SQVTM; CDR2 reads ANQGSEA. CDR3 region: CSVVWEGGYGYTF. The CDR3 bases are TGCAGCGTTGTATGGGAGGGAGGCTATGGCTACACCTTC.

This chain joins TRBV5-4 and TRBJ1-3, with a tentative D call TRBD1 (5 bases). Trimming shortened V by 2 bases and J by 0 bases, and 9 bases separated the two germline ends. CDR1 is SGHNT and CDR2 is YYREEE in the germline V gene (reference sequence). CDR3 length: 15 residues. The CDR3 DNA reads TGTGCCAGCAGCTTTCGAGACAGCTCTGGAAACACCATATATTTT. Translating gives CASSFRDSSGNTIYF.

The chain links TRBV6-2 or TRBV6-3 to TRBJ1-1; D might be TRBD1 (5 bases). CDR3 length equals 13 residues. V was trimmed by 6 bases and J by 2 bases, leaving 10 bases between them. Germline loops: CDR1 MNHEY, CDR2 SVGEGT. The CDR3 loop reads CASSPGTNTEAFF. The CDR3, as DNA: TGTGCCAGCAGCCCTGGGACTAACACTGAAGCTTTCTTT.

This chain uses TRBV5-1 with TRBJ1-1; TRBD1 matches 8 bases. In germline, CDR1 is SGHRS, CDR2 YFSETQ. With V trimmed by 3 bases and J by 11 bases, 6 bases remained unmatched. CDR3 size: 12 residues. CDR3 coding DNA: TGCGCCAGCAGCTCGAATCAGGGGGCCGCTTTCTTT. This codes for CASSSNQGAAFF.

This clone was seen only once. The V gene is TRBV3-1 (or the pseudogene TRBV3-2), the J gene TRBJ2-7, with 11 bases matching TRBD2. Unmatched junction bases numbered 7, after V lost 1 base and J lost 5 bases. CDR1 is LGHDT and CDR2 is YNNKEL in the germline V gene (reference sequence). The CDR3 spans 16 residues. The CDR3 DNA is TGTGCCAGCAGCCAAGTCGTACTAGCGGGGGACAACGAGCAGTACTTC. Translated, it gives CASSQVVLAGDNEQYF.

This clone has only a few counts. CDR3: CASSTGEKLFF. DNA of the CDR3: TGTGCCAGTAGTACAGGGGAAAAACTGTTTTTT. The J gene is TRBJ1-4, the V gene TRBV19; D is perhaps TRBD1 (5 bases). The germline V and J ends were trimmed by 4 bases and 8 bases, with 5 bases remaining between them. Germline V gene lookup returns CDR1 LNHDA and CDR2 SQIVND (reference sequence). The CDR3 covers 11 residues.

V usage is TRBV5-1 and J usage is TRBJ2-2, with 8 bases that match TRBD1. The V gene end was trimmed by 4 bases and the J gene end by 6 bases; junction bases not matched to a gene: 8. The CDR3 extends over 15 amino acids. The V gene's germline CDR1 is SGHRS and CDR2 YFSETQ. The CDR3 sequence: CASSLGTGGPGELFF. As DNA, the CDR3 is TGCGCCAGCAGCCTCGGGACAGGCGGGCCCGGGGAGCTGTTTTTT.